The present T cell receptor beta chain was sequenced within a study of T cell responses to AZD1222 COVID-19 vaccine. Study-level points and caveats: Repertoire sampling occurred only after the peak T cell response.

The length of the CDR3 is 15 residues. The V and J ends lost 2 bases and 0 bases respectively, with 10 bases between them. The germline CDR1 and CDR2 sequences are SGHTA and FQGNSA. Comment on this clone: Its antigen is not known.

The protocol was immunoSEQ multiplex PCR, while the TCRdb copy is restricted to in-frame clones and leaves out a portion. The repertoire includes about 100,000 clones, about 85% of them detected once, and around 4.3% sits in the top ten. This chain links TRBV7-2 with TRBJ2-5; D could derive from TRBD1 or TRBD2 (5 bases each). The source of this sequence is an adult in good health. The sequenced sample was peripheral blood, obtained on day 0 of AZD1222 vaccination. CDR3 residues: CASSLLGGHQETQYF. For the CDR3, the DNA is TGTGCCAGCAGCTTACTTGGGGGACACCAAGAGACCCAGTACTTC.